This T cell receptor (beta chain) was captured by sequencing in a study of blood T cell repertoires in COVID-19. Study-level information: Spain, Italy and the United States supplied samples that represented acute and convalescent COVID-19. In each case, the material was cDNA or gDNA derived from T cells, B-cell-depleted T cells, or PBMCs.

Original handling: Researchers report that nucleated cell counts were estimated from reference gene primer amplification. TCRdb's table, derived via immunoSEQ multiplex PCR, lists solely in-frame clones and lacks some. V, J and clone size are those of that table, while D and trimming were read from the DNA. The sample shows 130,000 to 150,000 clones, around 81% of them seen only once. Trimming cost V 6 bases and J 7 bases; bases outside gene matches: 4. Per germline, CDR1 LNHDA and CDR2 SQIVND (reference sequence). This CDR3 comprises 12 residues. The J gene is TRBJ2-7, the V gene TRBV19, with 9 bases identical to TRBD1. The sequence came from a woman aged 40 to 50 who had recovered from COVID-19. Material: PBMCs or T cells enriched from blood (not recorded which). The CDR3 spells CASRQGAREQYF. The CDR3 DNA reads as TGTGCCAGTAGACAGGGGGCTAGAGAGCAGTACTTC. Drawing the rest from reference TRBV19 and TRBJ2-7, the complete variable domain is DGGITQSPKYLFRKEGQNVTLSCEQNLNHDAMYWYRQDPGQGLRLIYYSQIVNDFQKGDIAEGYSVSREKKESFPLTVTSAQKNPTAFYLCASRQGAREQYFGPGTRLTVT.